This TCR beta chain was sequenced in a study of blood T cell repertoires in COVID-19. Across the whole study: PBMCs, B-cell-depleted T cells, or T cells provided the cDNA or gDNA that made up the material.

The CDR3 loop spans 13 amino acids. Per germline, CDR1 SNHLY and CDR2 FYNNEI. Between the trimmed V and J ends, which lost 0 bases and 7 bases, there was a span of 9 bases. In the original analysis: Reference gene primer amplification yielded estimated nucleated cell counts. TCRdb's copy holds only in-frame clones and misses some; the assay was immunoSEQ multiplex PCR. D and trimming were read from the DNA, whereas the V and J calls and clone size are those reported in that table. The profile shows about 220,000 clones, roughly four fifths of them singletons. V usage is TRBV2 and J usage is TRBJ1-1; D might be TRBD1 (5 bases). The sequencing sample was made of peripheral blood. The TCR originated in a woman in her 30s who had recovered from COVID-19. CDR3 sequence (DNA): TGTGCCAGCAGTGAAGCAGGGCAGGGTGAAGCTTTCTTT. This encodes CASSEAGQGEAFF.